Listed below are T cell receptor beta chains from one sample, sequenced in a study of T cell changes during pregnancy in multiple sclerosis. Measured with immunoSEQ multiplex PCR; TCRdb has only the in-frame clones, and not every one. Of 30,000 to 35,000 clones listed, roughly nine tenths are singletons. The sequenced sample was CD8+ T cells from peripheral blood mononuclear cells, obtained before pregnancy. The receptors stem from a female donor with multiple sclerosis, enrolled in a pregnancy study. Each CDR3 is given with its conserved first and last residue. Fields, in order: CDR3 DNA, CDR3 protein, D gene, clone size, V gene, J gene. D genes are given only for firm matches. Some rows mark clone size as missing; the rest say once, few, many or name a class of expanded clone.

cdr3_nt: TGTGCCAGCAGCCGGGGGGGGGATGAAAAACTGTTTTTT
cdr3_aa: CASSRGGDEKLFF
d_call: -
clone_size: -
v_call: TRBV6-5
j_call: TRBJ1-4

cdr3_nt: TGTGCCAGCAGGTTACAGGGAGGTAATCAGCCCCAGCATTTT
cdr3_aa: CASRLQGGNQPQHF
d_call: -
clone_size: -
v_call: TRBV28
j_call: TRBJ1-5

cdr3_nt: TGCGCCAGCAGCACGTATAGCGGGGGTTACGAGCAGTACTTC
cdr3_aa: CASSTYSGGYEQYF
d_call: TRBD2
clone_size: -
v_call: TRBV4-1
j_call: TRBJ2-7

cdr3_nt: TGTGCCAGCAGTTTCGGGGGGAGCACAGATACGCAGTATTTT
cdr3_aa: CASSFGGSTDTQYF
d_call: TRBD2
clone_size: once
v_call: TRBV6-5
j_call: TRBJ2-3

cdr3_nt: TGTGCCAGCACCTACGAGGCGAACACTGAAGCTTTCTTT
cdr3_aa: CASTYEANTEAFF
d_call: -
clone_size: -
v_call: TRBV6-5
j_call: TRBJ1-1

cdr3_nt: TGTGCCAGCAGCCGGCCCGGGACAGGGATAGAGACCCAGTACTTC
cdr3_aa: CASSRPGTGIETQYF
d_call: TRBD1
clone_size: -
v_call: TRBV5-6
j_call: TRBJ2-5

cdr3_nt: TGTGCCAGCAGCCCCAGGGGAATTTCACCCCTCCACTTT
cdr3_aa: CASSPRGISPLHF
d_call: -
clone_size: -
v_call: TRBV6-5
j_call: TRBJ1-6

cdr3_nt: TGTGCCAGCAGCTGGGGACAGCGCGGGGTAACAGATACGCAGTATTTT
cdr3_aa: CASSWGQRGVTDTQYF
d_call: -
clone_size: -
v_call: TRBV5-4
j_call: TRBJ2-3

cdr3_nt: TGTGCCACCAGCACCAGGGTTAAGGGGGAGACCCAGTACTTC
cdr3_aa: CATSTRVKGETQYF
d_call: -
clone_size: -
v_call: TRBV15
j_call: TRBJ2-5

cdr3_nt: TGTGCCAGCAGCTCCACTTACGTTCCCAATGAGCAGTTCTTC
cdr3_aa: CASSSTYVPNEQFF
d_call: -
clone_size: -
v_call: TRBV5-5
j_call: TRBJ2-1

cdr3_nt: TGCAGCGTTGTTAGCAATGAGCAGTTCTTC
cdr3_aa: CSVVSNEQFF
d_call: -
clone_size: -
v_call: TRBV29-1
j_call: TRBJ2-1

cdr3_nt: TGTGCCAGCAGCCCCGGAGGAGGGACGTATGGCTACACCTTC
cdr3_aa: CASSPGGGTYGYTF
d_call: -
clone_size: -
v_call: TRBV11-2
j_call: TRBJ1-2

cdr3_nt: TGCGCCAGCAGCTTAGCAGGCTCCTACGAGCAGTACTTC
cdr3_aa: CASSLAGSYEQYF
d_call: -
clone_size: once
v_call: TRBV5-1
j_call: TRBJ2-7

cdr3_nt: TGCGCCAGCAGCCAAGCGGGGGCGGGGGGGGCCTCACATGAGCAGTTCTTC
cdr3_aa: CASSQAGAGGASHEQFF
d_call: TRBD2
clone_size: -
v_call: TRBV4-1
j_call: TRBJ2-1

cdr3_nt: TGTGCCAGCAGCCCTTGGGACACTGACTATGGCTACACCTTC
cdr3_aa: CASSPWDTDYGYTF
d_call: -
clone_size: -
v_call: TRBV9
j_call: TRBJ1-2

cdr3_nt: TGTGCCACCGTGCAACCGGGACTAGGAACAGATACGCAGTATTTT
cdr3_aa: CATVQPGLGTDTQYF
d_call: TRBD2
clone_size: -
v_call: TRBV10-3
j_call: TRBJ2-3

cdr3_nt: TGTGCCAGCAGCTTATCTGACAGGCGAAACACTGAAGCTTTCTTT
cdr3_aa: CASSLSDRRNTEAFF
d_call: -
clone_size: -
v_call: TRBV5-6
j_call: TRBJ1-1

cdr3_nt: TGCGCCAGCAGCCAAGACGAAGGGGTTGACTACGAGCAGTACTTC
cdr3_aa: CASSQDEGVDYEQYF
d_call: -
clone_size: once
v_call: TRBV4-1
j_call: TRBJ2-7

cdr3_nt: TGTGCCAGCAGCTTAGGGTCGTACCAAGAGACCCAGTACTTC
cdr3_aa: CASSLGSYQETQYF
d_call: -
clone_size: -
v_call: TRBV13
j_call: TRBJ2-5

cdr3_nt: TGCGCCAGCAGCCCGACACGTAGGAATGAAAAACTGTTTTTT
cdr3_aa: CASSPTRRNEKLFF
d_call: -
clone_size: -
v_call: TRBV5-1
j_call: TRBJ1-4

cdr3_nt: TGTGCCAGCAGCCCACGACTAGCGGGGGCCAGCTCCTACAGTGAGCAGTTCTTC
cdr3_aa: CASSPRLAGASSYSEQFF
d_call: TRBD2
clone_size: -
v_call: TRBV9
j_call: TRBJ2-1

cdr3_nt: TGTGCCAGCAGCTCAGGATTGTATGGCTACACCTTC
cdr3_aa: CASSSGLYGYTF
d_call: -
clone_size: few
v_call: TRBV5-4
j_call: TRBJ1-2

cdr3_nt: TGTGCCAGCAGCCATTGGACAGGGGGTATCTATGGCTACACCTTC
cdr3_aa: CASSHWTGGIYGYTF
d_call: TRBD1
clone_size: few
v_call: TRBV7-9
j_call: TRBJ1-2

cdr3_nt: TGCGCCAGCCCGTCCCCCGGGACTAGCGGGGGAGCCGGAGAGACCCAGTACTTC
cdr3_aa: CASPSPGTSGGAGETQYF
d_call: TRBD2
clone_size: -
v_call: TRBV23-1
j_call: TRBJ2-5

cdr3_nt: TGTGCCAGCAGCCCCCTCGGCGGTCGCTCCTACGAGCAGTACTTC
cdr3_aa: CASSPLGGRSYEQYF
d_call: -
clone_size: -
v_call: TRBV27
j_call: TRBJ2-7

cdr3_nt: TGTGCCAGCAGTGGGACAGAGAACACTGAAGCTTTCTTT
cdr3_aa: CASSGTENTEAFF
d_call: TRBD1
clone_size: once
v_call: TRBV6-5
j_call: TRBJ1-1

cdr3_nt: TGCAGCGTTGAGGCAGGGGAAGGTCAGCCCCAGCATTTT
cdr3_aa: CSVEAGEGQPQHF
d_call: -
clone_size: many
v_call: TRBV29-1
j_call: TRBJ1-5

cdr3_nt: TGTGCCAGCAGTTACTCGGAGGGGCCCTATGGCTACACCTTC
cdr3_aa: CASSYSEGPYGYTF
d_call: -
clone_size: few
v_call: TRBV6-5
j_call: TRBJ1-2

cdr3_nt: TGTGCCAGCAGTTTACGCCCCGGGGGGGTCGTCTATGGCTACACCTTC
cdr3_aa: CASSLRPGGVVYGYTF
d_call: -
clone_size: -
v_call: TRBV28
j_call: TRBJ1-2

cdr3_nt: TGTGCCAGCAGCCATTTGACTAGCGGGGGGTCGAACACCGGGGAGCTGTTTTTT
cdr3_aa: CASSHLTSGGSNTGELFF
d_call: TRBD2
clone_size: -
v_call: TRBV4-2
j_call: TRBJ2-2

cdr3_nt: TGTGCCAGCAGTGCTGCGGTTGCCTACGAGCAGTACTTC
cdr3_aa: CASSAAVAYEQYF
d_call: -
clone_size: medium-sized
v_call: TRBV2
j_call: TRBJ2-7

cdr3_nt: TGCGCCTCCCGTGGCGGTTCCTACGAGCAGTACTTC
cdr3_aa: CASRGGSYEQYF
d_call: -
clone_size: few
v_call: TRBV5-1
j_call: TRBJ2-7

cdr3_nt: TGTGCCAGCAGTGAAGGGGGAGGAACCTACGAGCAGTACTTC
cdr3_aa: CASSEGGGTYEQYF
d_call: -
clone_size: -
v_call: TRBV6-1
j_call: TRBJ2-7

cdr3_nt: TGTGCCAGCGAGCGCGGACAGGGGTTACCCGGGGAGCTGTTTTTT
cdr3_aa: CASERGQGLPGELFF
d_call: TRBD1
clone_size: -
v_call: TRBV6-6
j_call: TRBJ2-2

cdr3_nt: TGTGCCAGTAGAAGCCGGGACAGGGCCACTGAAGCTTTCTTT
cdr3_aa: CASRSRDRATEAFF
d_call: TRBD1
clone_size: -
v_call: TRBV19
j_call: TRBJ1-1

cdr3_nt: TGCGCCAGGTATCGAAGCGGGACAGGGAAGAACACCGGGGAGCTGTTTTTT
cdr3_aa: CARYRSGTGKNTGELFF
d_call: TRBD1
clone_size: -
v_call: TRBV23-1
j_call: TRBJ2-2

cdr3_nt: TGTGCCTGGAGTGTGGGGCAGCCAAACACTGAAGCTTTCTTT
cdr3_aa: CAWSVGQPNTEAFF
d_call: -
clone_size: -
v_call: TRBV30
j_call: TRBJ1-1

cdr3_nt: TGTGCCAGCAGCTCATCAGTTGGTTGGACCCAGTACTTC
cdr3_aa: CASSSSVGWTQYF
d_call: -
clone_size: -
v_call: TRBV11-2
j_call: TRBJ2-5

cdr3_nt: TGTGCCAGCAGTCCCGGTGGGACAGCGGTAAATGAGCAGTTCTTC
cdr3_aa: CASSPGGTAVNEQFF
d_call: TRBD1
clone_size: once
v_call: TRBV27
j_call: TRBJ2-1

cdr3_nt: TGTGCCAGCAGTCCGTCCCAGGGGGCCCGCTCGTACGAGCAGTACTTC
cdr3_aa: CASSPSQGARSYEQYF
d_call: TRBD1
clone_size: -
v_call: TRBV27
j_call: TRBJ2-7

cdr3_nt: TGTGCCAGCAGCTTGAGCTCCTACAATGAGCAGTTCTTC
cdr3_aa: CASSLSSYNEQFF
d_call: -
clone_size: -
v_call: TRBV6-5
j_call: TRBJ2-1

cdr3_nt: TGTGCCAGCAGGGCGGCCTTGGCCCATCCAGATACGCAGTATTTT
cdr3_aa: CASRAALAHPDTQYF
d_call: -
clone_size: -
v_call: TRBV27
j_call: TRBJ2-3

cdr3_nt: TGCGCCAGCAGCCAAGAGCCCGTTTCGGGTGTGGGCGAGCAGTACTTC
cdr3_aa: CASSQEPVSGVGEQYF
d_call: -
clone_size: -
v_call: TRBV4-1
j_call: TRBJ2-7

cdr3_nt: TGCGCCAGCAGCCCCAGGGGGGTCGGGGATGAGCAGTTCTTC
cdr3_aa: CASSPRGVGDEQFF
d_call: -
clone_size: -
v_call: TRBV5-1
j_call: TRBJ2-1

cdr3_nt: TGTGCCTGGAGTGTACTAGCGGGGGGCTACAATGAGCAGTTCTTC
cdr3_aa: CAWSVLAGGYNEQFF
d_call: TRBD2
clone_size: -
v_call: TRBV30
j_call: TRBJ2-1

cdr3_nt: TGTGCCAGCAGCCCCCGTCTGATGGGCCCCCTGGATGAAGCTTTCTTT
cdr3_aa: CASSPRLMGPLDEAFF
d_call: -
clone_size: -
v_call: TRBV4-2
j_call: TRBJ1-1

cdr3_nt: TGCGCCAGCAGCCAAGTTCCGGGAGACACTGAAGCTTTCTTT
cdr3_aa: CASSQVPGDTEAFF
d_call: -
clone_size: -
v_call: TRBV4-1
j_call: TRBJ1-1

cdr3_nt: TGTGCCAGCAGCCTCGACGACAGCCCGAACACTGAAGCTTTCTTT
cdr3_aa: CASSLDDSPNTEAFF
d_call: -
clone_size: -
v_call: TRBV7-2
j_call: TRBJ1-1

cdr3_nt: TGTGCCAGCAGCCAAGGTCGGCTAGCGAGCTCCTACGAGCAGTACTTC
cdr3_aa: CASSQGRLASSYEQYF
d_call: -
clone_size: -
v_call: TRBV7-2
j_call: TRBJ2-7

cdr3_nt: TGTGCCAGCGGGGGACTTAGCCAAGAGACCCAGTACTTC
cdr3_aa: CASGGLSQETQYF
d_call: -
clone_size: -
v_call: TRBV9
j_call: TRBJ2-5

cdr3_nt: TGCGCCAGCAGCCAAGATCTCCAGGGCCACTATGGCTACACCTTC
cdr3_aa: CASSQDLQGHYGYTF
d_call: -
clone_size: -
v_call: TRBV4-3
j_call: TRBJ1-2

cdr3_nt: TGTGCCAGCAGCAACCAACAGGGGTGGGGTTACACTGAAGCTTTCTTT
cdr3_aa: CASSNQQGWGYTEAFF
d_call: TRBD1
clone_size: -
v_call: TRBV6-6
j_call: TRBJ1-1

cdr3_nt: TGTGCCTGGAGTGTTGACAGGGACACTGAAGCTTTCTTT
cdr3_aa: CAWSVDRDTEAFF
d_call: TRBD1
clone_size: medium-sized
v_call: TRBV30
j_call: TRBJ1-1

cdr3_nt: TGTGCCTGGAGGGACAGGGGATACTATGGCTACACCTTC
cdr3_aa: CAWRDRGYYGYTF
d_call: TRBD1
clone_size: once
v_call: TRBV30
j_call: TRBJ1-2

cdr3_nt: TGTGCCAGCAGTCCTGGACTAGCGGGGGGAGACGAGCAGTACTTC
cdr3_aa: CASSPGLAGGDEQYF
d_call: TRBD2
clone_size: -
v_call: TRBV6-5
j_call: TRBJ2-7

cdr3_nt: TGTGCCAGCAGTGAATGGACTAGCGGGGGGGCGGTCGATGAGCAGTTCTTC
cdr3_aa: CASSEWTSGGAVDEQFF
d_call: TRBD2
clone_size: -
v_call: TRBV25-1
j_call: TRBJ2-1

cdr3_nt: TGTGCCAGCAGCTTCTGGGACAGGGCGGTAGCTTATGGCTACACCTTC
cdr3_aa: CASSFWDRAVAYGYTF
d_call: TRBD1
clone_size: once
v_call: TRBV7-9
j_call: TRBJ1-2

cdr3_nt: TGTGCCAGCTCCTCTCTAGCGGGGGGCTACGAGCAGTACTTC
cdr3_aa: CASSSLAGGYEQYF
d_call: TRBD2
clone_size: -
v_call: TRBV2
j_call: TRBJ2-7

cdr3_nt: TGTGCCAGCAGCTTAGGTCGGGCTAGCCCCAATGAGCAGTTCTTC
cdr3_aa: CASSLGRASPNEQFF
d_call: -
clone_size: once
v_call: TRBV7-9
j_call: TRBJ2-1

cdr3_nt: TGTGCCAGCAGCCCGGAGGGGGGGCAGACTTACGAGCAGTACTTC
cdr3_aa: CASSPEGGQTYEQYF
d_call: -
clone_size: -
v_call: TRBV7-6
j_call: TRBJ2-7